This TCR beta chain was sequenced for a study of T-cell memory formation after mild COVID-19. Background on the study: Largely, TCR clusters stayed within a single donor. Whole-study results and caveats: CD4/CD8 balance held among clones contracting day 15 to 85, and later expanders leaned CD4+.

Trimming removed 5 bases from V and 8 bases from J; junction bases left unmatched: 21. The CDR3 is made up of 17 amino acids. Germline-derived CDR1 and CDR2 are SGHRS and YFSETQ. TCRdb processed the 5' RACE reads anew with MiXCR; each CDR3 protein has one entry. The top ten clones hold 35% to 45% of a sample with tens of thousands of distinct CDR3 sequences, about a quarter of them seen once. Regarding this clonotype: Its target is not known.

V usage is TRBV5-1 and J usage is TRBJ1-2; the match to TRBD1 covers 7 bases. This receptor was taken from a man between 18 and 29 years old who had mild COVID-19 (a few samples of this study predate the infection). Cell type and time point are not known. The material sequenced was PBMCs or a T cell subset sorted from them (not recorded which). The CDR3 DNA is TGCGCCAGCAGGACTAACCAAATAGGGGGCCCGCGGTCCGGCTACACCTTC. It codes for CASRTNQIGGPRSGYTF. Filled out from reference TRBV5-1 and TRBJ1-2, the complete variable domain reads KAGVTQTPRYLIKTRGQQVTLSCSPISGHRSVSWYQQTPGQGLQFLFEYFSETQRNKGNFPGRFSGRQFSNSRSEMNVSTLELGDSALYLCASRTNQIGGPRSGYTFGSGTRLTVV.